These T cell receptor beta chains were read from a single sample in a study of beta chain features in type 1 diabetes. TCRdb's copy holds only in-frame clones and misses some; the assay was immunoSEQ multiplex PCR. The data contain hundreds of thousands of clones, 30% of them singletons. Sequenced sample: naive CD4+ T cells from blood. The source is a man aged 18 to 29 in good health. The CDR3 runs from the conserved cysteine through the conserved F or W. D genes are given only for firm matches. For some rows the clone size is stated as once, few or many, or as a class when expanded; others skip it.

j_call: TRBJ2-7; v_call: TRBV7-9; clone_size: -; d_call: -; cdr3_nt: TGTGCCAGCAGCTTCCAACTCGGGCAGTACTTC; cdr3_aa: CASSFQLGQYF
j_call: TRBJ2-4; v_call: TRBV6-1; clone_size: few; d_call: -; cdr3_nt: TGTGCCAGCAGCGAACAGGGTCTTAAGAACATTCAGTACTTC; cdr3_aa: CASSEQGLKNIQYF
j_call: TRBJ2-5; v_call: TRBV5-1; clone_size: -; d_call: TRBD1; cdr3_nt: TGCGCCAGCAGCGCAGGGACAGGGGGCGAGACCCAGTACTTC; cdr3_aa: CASSAGTGGETQYF
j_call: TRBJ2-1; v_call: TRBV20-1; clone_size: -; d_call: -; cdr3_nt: TGCAGTGCTAGACGTCACAATGAGCAGTTCTTC; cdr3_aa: CSARRHNEQFF
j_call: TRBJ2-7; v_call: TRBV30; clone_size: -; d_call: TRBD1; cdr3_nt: TGTGCCTGGAGCCTGACAGGGGGGGACTACGAGCAGTACTTC; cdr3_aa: CAWSLTGGDYEQYF
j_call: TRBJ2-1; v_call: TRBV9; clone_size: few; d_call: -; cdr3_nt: TGTGCCAGCAGCGTAGGTCCCAGGGAAGGGTACAATGAGCAGTTCTTC; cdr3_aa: CASSVGPREGYNEQFF
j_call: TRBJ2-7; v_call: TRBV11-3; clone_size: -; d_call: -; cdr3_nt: TGTGCCAGCAGCTTAGCCGGCTCCTCTTACGAGCAGTACTTC; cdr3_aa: CASSLAGSSYEQYF
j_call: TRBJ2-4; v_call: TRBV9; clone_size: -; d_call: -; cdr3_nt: TGTGCCAGCAGCGTAGGAGGGGGAGGCATTCAGTACTTC; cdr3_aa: CASSVGGGGIQYF
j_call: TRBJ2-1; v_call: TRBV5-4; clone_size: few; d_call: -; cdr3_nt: TGTGCCAGCAGCCTAGGGGCTCCCTTAACCAATGAGCAGTTCTTC; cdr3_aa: CASSLGAPLTNEQFF
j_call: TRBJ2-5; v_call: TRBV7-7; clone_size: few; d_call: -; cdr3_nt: TGTGCTAGCAGCTTAGGGCCACTCCTAGGAGAGACCCAGTACTTC; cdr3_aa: CASSLGPLLGETQYF
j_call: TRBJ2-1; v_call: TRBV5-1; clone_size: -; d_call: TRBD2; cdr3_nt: TGCGCCAGCAGCTTGACTATAGCGGGAGGGTACAATGAGCAGTTCTTC; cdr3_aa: CASSLTIAGGYNEQFF
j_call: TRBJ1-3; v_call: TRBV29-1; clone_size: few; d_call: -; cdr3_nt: TGCAGCGTTGAAAAGGGAGGAAACACCATATATTTT; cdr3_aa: CSVEKGGNTIYF
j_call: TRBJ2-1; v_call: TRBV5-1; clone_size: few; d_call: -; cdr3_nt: TGCGCCAGCAGCTACTTTGACAGCAAGGTCTTC; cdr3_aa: CASSYFDSKVF
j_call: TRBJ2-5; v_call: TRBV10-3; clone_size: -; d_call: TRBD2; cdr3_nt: TGTGCCATCAGTGAGTCTCCGCGGGAGGGCCGAGAGACCCAGTACTTC; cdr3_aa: CAISESPREGRETQYF
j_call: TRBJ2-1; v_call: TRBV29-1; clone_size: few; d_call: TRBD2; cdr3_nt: TGCAGCGTTGAAGGCCTCCGGGGCGGGGGCAATGAGCAGTTCTTC; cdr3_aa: CSVEGLRGGGNEQFF
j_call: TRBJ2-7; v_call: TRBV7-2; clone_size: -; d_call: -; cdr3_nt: TGTGCCAGCAGCAGGGCACCAGGGGGGGCCTACGAGCAGTACTTC; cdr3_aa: CASSRAPGGAYEQYF
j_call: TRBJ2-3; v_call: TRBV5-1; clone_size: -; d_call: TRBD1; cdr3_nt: TGCGCCAGCAGCCCTCCGGGACAGGGTGCAGATACGCAGTATTTT; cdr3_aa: CASSPPGQGADTQYF
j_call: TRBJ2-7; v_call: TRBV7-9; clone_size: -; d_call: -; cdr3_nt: TGTGCCAGCAGCCCCTGGCTCGACAGTTTAGGATCCGAGCAGTACTTC; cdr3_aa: CASSPWLDSLGSEQYF
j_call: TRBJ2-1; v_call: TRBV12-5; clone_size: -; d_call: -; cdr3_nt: TGTGCTACCGGGCCTGGGGACTCCTACAATGAGCAGTTCTTC; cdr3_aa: CATGPGDSYNEQFF
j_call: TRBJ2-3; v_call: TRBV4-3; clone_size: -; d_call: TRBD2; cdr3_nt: TGCGCCAGCAGCCAAGATTGGCGGGAGGACGGCACAGATACGCAGTATTTT; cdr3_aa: CASSQDWREDGTDTQYF
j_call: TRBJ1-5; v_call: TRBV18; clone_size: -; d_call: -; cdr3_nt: TGTGCCAGCTCCCGGACCCCGGGGGGAGAAAGCAATCAGCCCCAGCATTTT; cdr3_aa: CASSRTPGGESNQPQHF
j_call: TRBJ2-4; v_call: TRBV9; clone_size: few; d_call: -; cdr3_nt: TGTGCCAGCAGCGAAGGCGGACCGCTCGGGGGCATTCAGTACTTC; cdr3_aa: CASSEGGPLGGIQYF
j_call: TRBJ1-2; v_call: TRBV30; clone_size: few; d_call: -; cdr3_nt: TGTGCCTGGAGTCAAAGGCGGGGGCCGCACTATGGCTACACCTTC; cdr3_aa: CAWSQRRGPHYGYTF
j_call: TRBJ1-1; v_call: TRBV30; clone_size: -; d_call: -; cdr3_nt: TGTGCCTGGAGTCTGAACCGGTTGAACACTGAAGCTTTCTTT; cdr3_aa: CAWSLNRLNTEAFF
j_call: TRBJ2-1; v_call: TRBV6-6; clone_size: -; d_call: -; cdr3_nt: TGTGCCACCTTGGGCGGGGCCTCCTACAATGAGCAGTTCTTC; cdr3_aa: CATLGGASYNEQFF
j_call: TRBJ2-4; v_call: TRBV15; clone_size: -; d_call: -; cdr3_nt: TGTGCCACCAGCAGAGAACAGGGGGGGTCTGCCAAAAACATTCAGTACTTC; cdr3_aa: CATSREQGGSAKNIQYF
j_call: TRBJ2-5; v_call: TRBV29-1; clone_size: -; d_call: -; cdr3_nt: TGCAGCGTCCGGGACACGGGGGCCCTAGAGACCCAGTACTTC; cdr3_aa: CSVRDTGALETQYF
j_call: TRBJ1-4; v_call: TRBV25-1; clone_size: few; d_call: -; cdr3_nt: TGTGCCAGCAGTGAATATAGGGAAAAACTGTTTTTT; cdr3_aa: CASSEYREKLFF
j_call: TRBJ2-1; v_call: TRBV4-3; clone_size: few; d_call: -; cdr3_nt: TGCGCCAGCAGCCAAGAGGGGACTGGCGACAATGAGCAGTTCTTC; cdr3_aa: CASSQEGTGDNEQFF
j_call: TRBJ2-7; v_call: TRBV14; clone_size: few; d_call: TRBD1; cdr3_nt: TGTGCCAGCAGCCAAGATCGGGACAGGGATTTGTACGAGCAGTACTTC; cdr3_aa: CASSQDRDRDLYEQYF
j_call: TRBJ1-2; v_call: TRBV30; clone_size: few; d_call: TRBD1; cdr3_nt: TGTGCCTGGAACCCTGGACAGGGGAACTATGGCTACACCTTC; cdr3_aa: CAWNPGQGNYGYTF
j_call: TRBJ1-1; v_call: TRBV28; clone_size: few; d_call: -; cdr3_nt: TGTGCCAGCAGCCCTCGTGGTCTGAACACTGAAGCTTTCTTT; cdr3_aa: CASSPRGLNTEAFF
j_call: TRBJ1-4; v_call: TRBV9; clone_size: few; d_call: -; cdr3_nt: TGTGCCAGCAGCGTAGCTCCAGCGTCCAATAATGAAAAACTGTTTTTT; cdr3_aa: CASSVAPASNNEKLFF
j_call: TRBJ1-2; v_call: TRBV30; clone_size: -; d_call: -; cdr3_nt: TGTGCCTGGAGTTGGCCCGAGGGCTATGGCTACACCTTC; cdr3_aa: CAWSWPEGYGYTF
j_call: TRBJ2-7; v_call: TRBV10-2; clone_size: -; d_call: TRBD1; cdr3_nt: TGCGCCAGCAGTTCTGGACAGGGGCGGACCTACGAGCAGTACTTC; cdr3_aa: CASSSGQGRTYEQYF
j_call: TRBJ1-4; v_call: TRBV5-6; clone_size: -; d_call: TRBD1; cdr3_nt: TGTGCCAGCGGCAGTCTCGGGACAGGGAATGAAAAACTGTTTTTT; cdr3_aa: CASGSLGTGNEKLFF
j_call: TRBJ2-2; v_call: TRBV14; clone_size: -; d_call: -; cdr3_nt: TGTGCCAGCCGACCAACAGGGAACACCGGGGAGCTGTTTTTT; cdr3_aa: CASRPTGNTGELFF
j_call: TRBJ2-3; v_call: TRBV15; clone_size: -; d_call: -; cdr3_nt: TGTGCCACCAGCAGAGACACAGATACGCAGTATTTT; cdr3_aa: CATSRDTDTQYF
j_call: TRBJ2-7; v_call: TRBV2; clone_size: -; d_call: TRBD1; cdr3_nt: TGTGCCAGCCGGACAGGGAGCTCCTACGAGCAGTACTTC; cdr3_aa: CASRTGSSYEQYF
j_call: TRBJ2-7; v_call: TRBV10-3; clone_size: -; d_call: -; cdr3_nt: TGTGCCATCAGTCCCCTGGCAGGAGCCTACGAGCAGTACTTC; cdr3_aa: CAISPLAGAYEQYF
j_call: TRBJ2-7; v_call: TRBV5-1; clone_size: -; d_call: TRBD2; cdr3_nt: TGCGCCAGCAGCTTGCGTGCGGGGACTAGCGGGAGCTCCTACGAGCAGTACTTC; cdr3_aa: CASSLRAGTSGSSYEQYF
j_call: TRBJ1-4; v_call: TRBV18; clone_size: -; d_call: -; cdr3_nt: TGTGCCAGCTCACCGTCAGGGAGAGGTGAAAAACTGTTTTTT; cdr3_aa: CASSPSGRGEKLFF
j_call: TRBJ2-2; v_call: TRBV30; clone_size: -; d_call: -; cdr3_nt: TGTGCCTGGGGTCCTGGGTGGGGGGAGCTGTTTTTT; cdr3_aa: CAWGPGWGELFF
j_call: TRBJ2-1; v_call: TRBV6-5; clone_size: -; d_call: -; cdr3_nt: TGTGCCAGCAGTTACTCGTGGGAAGGGGGAGTTGAGCAGTTCTTC; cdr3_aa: CASSYSWEGGVEQFF
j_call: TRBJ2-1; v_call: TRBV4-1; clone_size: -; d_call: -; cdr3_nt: TGCGCCAGCAGCCACCCGGGACTCCTTAATGAGCAGTTCTTC; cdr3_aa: CASSHPGLLNEQFF
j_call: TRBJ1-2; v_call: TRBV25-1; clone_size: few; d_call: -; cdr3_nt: TGTGCCAGCAGTGAACTCGGACAGATCTATGGCTACACCTTC; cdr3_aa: CASSELGQIYGYTF
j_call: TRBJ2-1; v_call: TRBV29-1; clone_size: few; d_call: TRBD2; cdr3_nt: TGCAGCGTTGATGGGGAGGGCTATGAGCAGTTCTTC; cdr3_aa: CSVDGEGYEQFF
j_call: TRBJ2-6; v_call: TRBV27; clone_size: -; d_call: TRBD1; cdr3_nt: TGTGCCAGCAGTTTTCAGGGGGCTGGGGCCAACGTCCTGACTTTC; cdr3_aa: CASSFQGAGANVLTF
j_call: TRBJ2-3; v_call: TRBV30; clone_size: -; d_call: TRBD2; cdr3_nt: TGTGCCTGGAGGTTAGGACTAGCGGGAGGAGCAGATACGCAGTATTTT; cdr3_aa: CAWRLGLAGGADTQYF
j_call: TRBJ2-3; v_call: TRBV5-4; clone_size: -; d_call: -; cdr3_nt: TGTGCCAGCAGCCTCCTAAATACGCAGTATTTT; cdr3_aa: CASSLLNTQYF
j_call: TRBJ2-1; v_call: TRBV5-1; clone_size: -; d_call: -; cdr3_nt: TGCGCCAGCAGCTTGGTACTTCACTACAATGAGCAGTTCTTC; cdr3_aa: CASSLVLHYNEQFF
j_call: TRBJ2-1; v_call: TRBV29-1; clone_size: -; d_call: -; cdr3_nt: TGCAGCGTTGAAGGGCAATCCTCCTACAATGAGCAGTTCTTC; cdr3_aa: CSVEGQSSYNEQFF
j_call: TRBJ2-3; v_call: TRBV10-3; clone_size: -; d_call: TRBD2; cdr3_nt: TGTGCCATCACCCCTAGCGGGAGTCGGACAGATACGCAGTATTTT; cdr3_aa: CAITPSGSRTDTQYF
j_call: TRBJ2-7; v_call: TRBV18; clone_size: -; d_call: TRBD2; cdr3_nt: TGTGCCAGCTCACAACTCGGGACTAGCGGGAGTTGGTACGAGCAGTACTTC; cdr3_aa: CASSQLGTSGSWYEQYF
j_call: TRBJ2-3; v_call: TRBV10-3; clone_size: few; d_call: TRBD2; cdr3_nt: TGTGCCATCAGTGAACTAGCGGCTAGCACAGATACGCAGTATTTT; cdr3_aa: CAISELAASTDTQYF
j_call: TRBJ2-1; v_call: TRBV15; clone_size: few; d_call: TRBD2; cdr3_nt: TGTGCCACCAGCAGTGGACTAGCGTTCTACAATGAGCAGTTCTTC; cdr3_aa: CATSSGLAFYNEQFF
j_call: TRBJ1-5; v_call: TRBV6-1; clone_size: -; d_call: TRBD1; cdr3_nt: TGTGCCAGCAGTGAAGGGACAGGGTATAGACGCCAGCCCCAGCATTTT; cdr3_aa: CASSEGTGYRRQPQHF
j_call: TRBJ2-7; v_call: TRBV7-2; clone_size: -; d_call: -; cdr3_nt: TGTGCCAGCAGCTTAAAACGAGGGAGCTCCTACGAGCAGTACTTC; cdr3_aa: CASSLKRGSSYEQYF
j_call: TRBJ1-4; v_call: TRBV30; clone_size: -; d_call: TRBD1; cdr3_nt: TGTGCCTGGAGTGGAAGACAGGGAGGAACCGAAAAACTGTTTTTT; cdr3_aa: CAWSGRQGGTEKLFF
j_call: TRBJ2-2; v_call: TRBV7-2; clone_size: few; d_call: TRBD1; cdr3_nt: TGTGCCAGCAGCGTTGGCCGACAGGGCTTTCCCGGGGAGCTGTTTTTT; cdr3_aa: CASSVGRQGFPGELFF